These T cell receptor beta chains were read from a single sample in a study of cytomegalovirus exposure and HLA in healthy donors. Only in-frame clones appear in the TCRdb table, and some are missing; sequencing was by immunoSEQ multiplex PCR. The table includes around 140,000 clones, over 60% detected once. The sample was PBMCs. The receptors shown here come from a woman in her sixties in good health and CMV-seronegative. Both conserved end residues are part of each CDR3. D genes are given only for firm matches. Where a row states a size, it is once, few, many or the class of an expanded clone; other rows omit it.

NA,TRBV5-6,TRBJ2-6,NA,CASSPYRYSGANVLTF,TGTGCCAGCAGCCCATACAGGTACTCTGGGGCCAACGTCCTGACTTTC
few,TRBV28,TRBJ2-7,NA,CASSIPDTKYEQYF,TGTGCCAGCAGTATTCCGGACACAAAATACGAGCAGTACTTC
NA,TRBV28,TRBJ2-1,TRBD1,CASRLPGQGNNEQFF,TGTGCCAGCAGGCTACCGGGACAGGGAAACAATGAGCAGTTCTTC
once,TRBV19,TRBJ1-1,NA,CASSISAAGVAFF,TGTGCCAGTAGTATCTCGGCAGCGGGGGTAGCTTTCTTT
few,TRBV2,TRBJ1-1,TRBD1,CARRRSGQGNAFF,TGTGCCAGGAGGAGATCGGGACAGGGCAATGCTTTCTTT
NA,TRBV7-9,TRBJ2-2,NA,CASSLDRLNTGELFF,TGTGCCAGCAGCTTGGACAGACTGAACACCGGGGAGCTGTTTTTT
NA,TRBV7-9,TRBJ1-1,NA,CASSLNGRANTEAFF,TGTGCCAGCAGCTTGAATGGCAGGGCGAACACTGAAGCTTTCTTT
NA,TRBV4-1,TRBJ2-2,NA,CASSQEGRPRLSNTGELFF,TGCGCCAGCAGCCAAGAGGGGAGGCCTAGACTATCGAACACCGGGGAGCTGTTTTTT
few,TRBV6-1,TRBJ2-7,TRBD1,CASSPTGNFYEQYF,TGTGCCAGCAGCCCGACAGGGAATTTCTACGAGCAGTACTTC
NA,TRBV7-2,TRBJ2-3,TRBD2,CASSLGPSGGAQYF,TGTGCCAGCAGCTTAGGGCCTAGCGGGGGGGCGCAGTATTTT
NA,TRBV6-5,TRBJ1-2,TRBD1,CASSSPGQANYGYTF,TGTGCCAGCAGTTCACCGGGACAGGCGAACTATGGCTACACCTTC
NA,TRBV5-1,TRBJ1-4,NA,CASSFNGYTNEKLFF,TGCGCCAGCAGCTTTAACGGTTATACTAATGAAAAACTGTTTTTT
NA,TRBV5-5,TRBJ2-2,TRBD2,CASSSRTSGNTGELFF,TGTGCCAGCAGCTCTAGGACTAGCGGAAACACCGGGGAGCTGTTTTTT
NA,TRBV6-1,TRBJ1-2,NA,CASSVAESYGYTF,TGTGCCAGCAGTGTTGCCGAGTCATATGGCTACACCTTC
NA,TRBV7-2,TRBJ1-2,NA,CASSLERRINYGYTF,TGTGCCAGCAGCTTAGAGAGGAGGATTAACTATGGCTACACCTTC
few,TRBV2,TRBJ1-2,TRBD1,CASTPDRRDYGYTF,TGTGCCAGCACCCCGGACAGGCGGGACTATGGCTACACCTTC
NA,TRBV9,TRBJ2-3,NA,CASSPRGGGSSTDTQYF,TGTGCCAGCAGCCCACGCGGGGGCGGGAGTAGCACAGATACGCAGTATTTT
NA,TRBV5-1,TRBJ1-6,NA,CASSLREQDSPLHF,TGCGCCAGCAGCTTGCGGGAGCAGGATTCACCCCTCCACTTT
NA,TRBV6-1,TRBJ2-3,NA,CASREDLTDTQYF,TGTGCCAGCAGGGAGGACCTGACAGATACGCAGTATTTT
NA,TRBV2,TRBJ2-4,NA,CARKEIAKNIQYF,TGTGCCAGAAAGGAGATAGCCAAAAACATTCAGTACTTC
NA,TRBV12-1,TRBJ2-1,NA,CAGGGEQFF,TGTGCCGGCGGGGGTGAGCAGTTCTTC
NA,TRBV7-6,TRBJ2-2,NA,CASSLAIRGGNTGELFF,TGTGCCAGCAGCTTAGCGATACGCGGAGGGAACACCGGGGAGCTGTTTTTT
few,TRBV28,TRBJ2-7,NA,CAVLGGTYEQYF,TGTGCCGTCTTAGGGGGAACCTACGAGCAGTACTTC
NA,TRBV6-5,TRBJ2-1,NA,CASSYVRGSSYNEQFF,TGTGCCAGCAGTTACGTACGGGGAAGCTCCTACAATGAGCAGTTCTTC
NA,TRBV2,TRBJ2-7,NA,CASSERQQFSYEQYF,TGTGCCAGCAGTGAACGCCAACAATTCTCCTACGAGCAGTACTTC
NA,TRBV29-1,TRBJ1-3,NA,CSVSQDSGNTIYF,TGCAGCGTTTCTCAGGATTCTGGAAACACCATATATTTT
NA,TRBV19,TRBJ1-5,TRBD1,CASSMQQGDQPQHF,TGTGCCAGTAGTATGCAACAGGGGGACCAGCCCCAGCATTTT
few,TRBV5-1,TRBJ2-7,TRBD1,CASSPGRDRGSSGYEQYF,TGCGCCAGCAGCCCAGGGCGGGACAGGGGGTCTAGCGGCTACGAGCAGTACTTC
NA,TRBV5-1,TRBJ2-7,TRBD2,CASSLAGRRGSGGPGQYF,TGCGCCAGCAGCTTGGCCGGCAGGAGGGGTAGCGGGGGGCCGGGGCAGTACTTC
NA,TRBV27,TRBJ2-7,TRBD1,CASRPMDRRSYEQYF,TGTGCCAGCCGCCCCATGGACAGGCGCTCCTACGAGCAGTACTTC
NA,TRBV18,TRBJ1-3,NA,CASSPQGNSGNTIYF,TGTGCCAGCTCCCCTCAGGGCAACTCTGGAAACACCATATATTTT
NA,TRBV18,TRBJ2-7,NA,CASSPFGTEQYF,TGTGCCAGCTCACCATTCGGGACTGAACAGTACTTC
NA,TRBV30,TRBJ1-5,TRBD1,CAWDQGQASNQPQHF,TGTGCCTGGGACCAGGGACAGGCGAGCAATCAGCCCCAGCATTTT
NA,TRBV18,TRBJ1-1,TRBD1,CASSPPGQGGNTEAFF,TGTGCCAGCTCACCACCGGGGCAGGGGGGTAACACTGAAGCTTTCTTT
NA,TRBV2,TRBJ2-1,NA,CASTDPGNSGTNEQFF,TGTGCCAGCACCGACCCGGGGAATAGCGGAACCAATGAGCAGTTCTTC
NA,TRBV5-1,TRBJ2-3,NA,CASSIRPTSTDTQYF,TGCGCCAGCAGTATCAGGCCAACTAGCACAGATACGCAGTATTTT
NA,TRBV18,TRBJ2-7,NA,CASSPQGDYEQYF,TGTGCCAGCTCACCACAGGGGGACTACGAGCAGTACTTC
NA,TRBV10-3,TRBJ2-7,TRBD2,CAIMGGGGTAPYEQYF,TGTGCCATCATGGGCGGGGGTGGGACTGCCCCCTACGAGCAGTACTTC
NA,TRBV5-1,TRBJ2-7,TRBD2,CASTWTSVSTYEQYF,TGCGCCAGCACGTGGACTAGCGTCAGTACCTACGAGCAGTACTTC